Following are 23 T cell receptor beta chains from one sample sequenced in a study of T cell responses to AZD1222 COVID-19 vaccine. Here immunoSEQ multiplex PCR was the method, and the copy in TCRdb shows in-frame clones only, minus some. The sample lists 130,000 or so clones, approximately 91% occurring once. The sample here was peripheral blood, taken 28 days after the second AZD1222 dose. These receptor sequences come from an adult who received the AZD1222 COVID-19 vaccine.

The CDR3 loop is CASGPNTEAFF. The CDR3 DNA reads as TGTGCCAGCGGGCCGAACACTGAAGCTTTCTTT. The V gene is TRBV18, the J gene TRBJ1-1; D remains unclear. The V gene's germline CDR1 is KGHSH and CDR2 LQKENI. Trimming took off 8 bases at V and 1 base at J, with 5 bases between the two ends. The CDR3 has 11 amino acids.

This chain uses TRBV29-1 with TRBJ1-2; TRBD1 might be the D (5 bases). Deletions cut 5 bases from V and 6 bases from J, with 16 bases between. This CDR3 has 13 amino acids. Per germline, CDR1 SQVTM and CDR2 ANQGSEA. The CDR3 DNA reads as TGCAGCGTTTCCCAGGGAGCGGGGAATGGCTACACCTTC. This gives the protein CSVSQGAGNGYTF.

This chain links TRBV5-1 with TRBJ1-5, with D tentatively TRBD1 (5 bases). The germline V and J ends were trimmed by 0 bases and 1 base, with 11 bases remaining between them. This CDR3 has 16 residues. Looked up from germline, CDR1 is SGHRS and CDR2 is YFSETQ. The CDR3 DNA sequence: TGCGCCAGCAGCTTGGCGGGGCCTGGGAGCAATCAGCCCCAGCATTTT. Its protein is CASSLAGPGSNQPQHF.

The chain uses TRBV28 and TRBJ1-5; D unclear. V lost 0 bases and J lost 7, with 4 bases in between. Germline V CDR1 and CDR2: MDHEN, SYDVKM. This CDR3 comprises 12 residues. CDR3 DNA sequence: TGTGCCAGCAGTTTATGGGGGCAGCCCCAGCATTTT. Translation gives CASSLWGQPQHF.

The chain employs TRBV29-1 and TRBJ1-1; D remains ambiguous. The CDR3 is 11 amino acids. V dropped 3 bases and J dropped 1 base, with 3 bases sitting between them. Germline CDR1 SQVTM, CDR2 ANQGSEA. The CDR3 bases are TGCAGCGTTGACACGAACACTGAAGCTTTCTTT. Translating gives CSVDTNTEAFF.

This chain connects TRBV18 to TRBJ2-1; D unclear. Germline CDR1 is KGHSH and CDR2 is LQKENI. V gave up 8 bases and J gave up 8 bases, with 10 bases separating them. CDR3 length equals 11 residues. The DNA for the CDR3 is TGTGCCAGCCAGAATCTCGATGAGCAGTTCTTC. Protein: CASQNLDEQFF.

The genes are TRBV5-6 and TRBJ2-7; 8 positions match TRBD1. V was clipped by 4 bases and J by 0 bases; unmatched bases: 18. The V gene's germline CDR1 is SGHDT and CDR2 YYEEEE. The CDR3 consists of 19 residues. The CDR3 region is CASSGAGGQESFSSYEQYV. The CDR3 nucleotides read TGTGCCAGCAGCGGGGCTGGGGGACAGGAATCTTTCAGCTCCTACGAGCAGTACGTC.

To note about this clone: The junction departs from the called germline gene at one end, perhaps through a read error. The chain combines TRBV3-1 (or the pseudogene TRBV3-2) with TRBJ2-1, with D maybe TRBD2 (5 bases). Looked up from germline, CDR1 is LGHDT and CDR2 is YNNKEL (reference sequence). The CDR3 consists of 13 residues. CDR3: CASSQDRLANLVF. The CDR3 nucleotides are TGTGCCAGCAGCCAAGACAGGCTAGCAAATTTGGTCTTC.

The chain couples TRBV5-1 to TRBJ2-1, with TRBD2 matching 11 bases. This CDR3 is built from 14 residues. CDR1 and CDR2 from the germline V gene are SGHRS and YFSETQ. V shed 5 bases and J 9 bases; nucleotides not matched to a gene: 7. CDR3 nucleotide sequence: TGCGCCAGCAGGGGACTAGCGGAATCGACTGAGCAGTTCTTC. Residues: CASRGLAESTEQFF.

V gene TRBV11-2 combines with J gene TRBJ2-2; 10 bases fit TRBD2. Trimming removed 5 bases from V and 7 bases from J; junction bases left unmatched: 7. Per the germline V gene, CDR1 is SGHAT and CDR2 is FQNNGV. The CDR3 runs to 15 residues. The CDR3 here is CASSPLAGVVGELFF. CDR3 DNA sequence: TGTGCCAGCAGCCCGCTAGCGGGAGTGGTCGGGGAGCTGTTTTTT. Combining the CDR3 with reference TRBV11-2 and TRBJ2-2 gives the whole variable domain EAGVAQSPRYKIIEKRQSVAFWCNPISGHATLYWYQQILGQGPKLLIQFQNNGVVDDSQLPKDRFSAERLKGVDSTLKIQPAKLEDSAVYLCASSPLAGVVGELFFGEGSRLTVL.

The V call is TRBV13, the J call TRBJ2-7; weak D call: TRBD1 (6 bases). The CDR3 loop spans 13 amino acids. CDR1 PRHDT and CDR2 FYEKMQ come from the germline V gene (reference sequence). Between the trimmed V and J ends, which lost 3 bases and 3 bases, there was a span of 9 bases. This chain's CDR3 is CASSLKGVYEQYV. The CDR3 nucleotides read TGTGCCAGCAGCTTGAAGGGGGTCTACGAGCAGTACGTC.

The chain is built from TRBV2 and TRBJ1-5; D remains ambiguous. The length of the CDR3 is 13 residues. Germline V CDR1 and CDR2: SNHLY, FYNNEI. The V end was cut by 9 bases, the J end by 0 bases, with 9 bases between. CDR3 DNA: TGTGCCAGTTCTACAGCTAGCAATCAGCCCCAGCATTTT. It yields the protein CASSTASNQPQHF. The variable domain in full, completed from reference TRBV2 and TRBJ1-5, reads EPEVTQTPSHQVTQMGQEVILRCVPISNHLYFYWYRQILGQKVEFLVSFYNNEISEKSEIFDDQFSVERPDGSNFTLKIRSTKLEDSAMYFCASSTASNQPQHFGDGTRLSIL.

The J gene is TRBJ1-1, the V gene TRBV2, with D unclear. Trimming stripped 3 bases from V and 1 base from J, with 6 bases between. The germline V gene encodes CDR1 SNHLY and CDR2 FYNNEI. CDR3 length: 13 amino acids. DNA of the CDR3: TGTGCCAGCAGTGATATTCAGAACACTGAAGCTTTCTTT. Its protein product is CASSDIQNTEAFF. The entire variable domain, with the rest obtained from reference TRBV2 and TRBJ1-1, is as follows: EPEVTQTPSHQVTQMGQEVILRCVPISNHLYFYWYRQILGQKVEFLVSFYNNEISEKSEIFDDQFSVERPDGSNFTLKIRSTKLEDSAMYFCASSDIQNTEAFFGQGTRLTVV.

The chain employs TRBV2 and TRBJ2-7, with 7 bases that match TRBD2. This CDR3 contains 12 residues. CDR1 is SNHLY, CDR2 FYNNEI, per germline. Trimming took 3 bases from V and 4 from J; bases not matched to a gene: 0. In nucleotides, the CDR3 is TGTGCCAGCAGTGAGGGGGGGTACGAGCAGTACGTC. Amino acid sequence: CASSEGGYEQYV.

The gene calls are TRBV5-1 and TRBJ2-3, with TRBD2 matching 12 bases. Germline values: CDR1 SGHRS, CDR2 YFSETQ. The CDR3 runs 16 residues. J lost 4 bases, V lost 4 bases, and 7 bases had no gene match. The CDR3 sequence: CASSPSSGGEADTQYF. The DNA of the CDR3 is TGCGCCAGCAGCCCCTCTAGCGGGGGGGAGGCAGATACGCAGTATTTT.

This chain uses TRBV28 with TRBJ1-3, with TRBD1 matching 9 bases. The V segment lost 3 bases and the J segment 0 bases; nucleotides outside the gene matches: 6. CDR1 and CDR2 from the germline V gene are MDHEN and SYDVKM. CDR3 length: 17 residues. The CDR3: CASSLEQGAHSGNTIYF. CDR3 DNA sequence: TGTGCCAGCAGTTTGGAACAGGGGGCACACTCTGGAAACACCATATATTTT.

The V and J genes are TRBV27 and TRBJ2-7; D is unclear. Trimming took 5 bases from V and 0 from J, leaving 11 bases between them. The CDR3 has 14 residues. Germline V gene sequence: CDR1 MNHEY, CDR2 SMNVEV (reference sequence). CDR3 amino acids: CASSPGPYSYEQYV. Written as DNA, the CDR3 is TGTGCCAGCAGTCCCGGACCGTACTCCTACGAGCAGTACGTC.

The chain is built from TRBV5-1 and TRBJ1-1; possible D gene TRBD1, 5 bases. The CDR3 is made up of 14 amino acids. The germline V gene encodes CDR1 SGHRS and CDR2 YFSETQ. V was trimmed by 6 bases and J by 2 bases, leaving 14 bases between them. CDR3 DNA sequence: TGCGCCAGCAAAGTGAGGGGACCCAACACTGAAGCTTTCTTT. Encoded protein: CASKVRGPNTEAFF.

CDR3 residues: CASSELAGGTDTQYF. The DNA of the CDR3 is TGTGCCAGCAGTGAGCTAGCGGGAGGTACAGATACGCAGTATTTT. The chain links TRBV2 to TRBJ2-3; 11 nucleotides agree with TRBD2. In germline, CDR1 is SNHLY, CDR2 FYNNEI. The V and J ends lost 3 bases and 3 bases, in that order; junction bases with no gene match: 2. The CDR3 is 15 amino acids.

This clone was recorded only once. This rearrangement joins TRBV3-1 (or the pseudogene TRBV3-2) to TRBJ1-6; 8 bases match TRBD1. The CDR3 is 18 amino acids. In germline, CDR1 is LGHDT, CDR2 YNNKEL (reference sequence). The V gene end was trimmed by 4 bases and the J gene end by 9 bases; junction bases not matched to a gene: 17. The CDR3 sequence is CASSPSGTGIGGRSPLHF. The CDR3 nucleotides read TGTGCCAGCAGCCCCTCCGGGACAGGTATTGGGGGACGTTCACCCCTCCACTTT.

The V and J genes are TRBV19 and TRBJ1-2, with no clear D. From germline, CDR1 is LNHDA and CDR2 SQIVND (reference sequence). The CDR3 contains 12 residues. Trimming pared 6 bases from V and 4 bases from J, leaving 9 bases between. The DNA of the CDR3 is TGTGCCAGTAGCGACAAAGGCTATGGCTACACCTTC. Protein sequence: CASSDKGYGYTF.

This clone was observed a single time. V is TRBV19 and J is TRBJ1-3, with D perhaps matching TRBD1 (6 bases). Germline-derived CDR1 and CDR2 are LNHDA and SQIVND (reference sequence). V dropped 9 bases and J dropped 3 bases, with 15 bases sitting between them. CDR3 length: 14 amino acids. CDR3 sequence (DNA): TGTGCCAGCATACAGGGTTATAGTGGAAACACCATATATTTT. Protein: CASIQGYSGNTIYF.

The V call is TRBV9, the J call TRBJ2-3, with 10 bases fitting TRBD2. Looked up from germline, CDR1 is SGDLS and CDR2 is YYNGEE. This CDR3 is 16 amino acids long. The J segment lost 5 bases and the V segment lost 0 bases, leaving 6 bases of the junction unmatched. CDR3 nucleotide sequence: TGTGCCAGCAGCGTAGAAAGCGGGAGGGGGGTAGATACGCAGTATTTT. This translates into CASSVESGRGVDTQYF.